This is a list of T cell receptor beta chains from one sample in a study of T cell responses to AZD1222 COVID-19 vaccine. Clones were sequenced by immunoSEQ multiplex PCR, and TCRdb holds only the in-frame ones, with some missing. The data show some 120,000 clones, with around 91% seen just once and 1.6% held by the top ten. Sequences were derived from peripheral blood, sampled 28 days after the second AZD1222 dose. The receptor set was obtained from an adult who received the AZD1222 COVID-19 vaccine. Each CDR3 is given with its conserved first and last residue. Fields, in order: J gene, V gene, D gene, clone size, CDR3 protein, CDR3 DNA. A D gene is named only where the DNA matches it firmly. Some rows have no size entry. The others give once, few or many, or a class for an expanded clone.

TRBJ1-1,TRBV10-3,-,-,CAIRAVGTEAFF,TGTGCCATCAGGGCGGTCGGCACTGAAGCTTTCTTT
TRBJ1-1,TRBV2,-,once,CASRRETANTEAFF,TGTGCCAGCCGTCGCGAAACAGCGAACACTGAAGCTTTCTTT
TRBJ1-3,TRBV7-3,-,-,CASSLDGISGNTIYF,TGTGCCAGCAGCCTGGACGGGATCTCTGGAAACACCATATATTTT
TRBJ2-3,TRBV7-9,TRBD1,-,CASSPQGSGTDTQYF,TGTGCCAGCAGCCCACAGGGGTCGGGCACAGATACGCAGTATTTT
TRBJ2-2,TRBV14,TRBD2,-,CASSQGALAGDTGELFF,TGTGCCAGCAGCCAAGGCGCCCTAGCGGGAGACACCGGGGAGCTGTTTTTT
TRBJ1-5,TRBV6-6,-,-,CASSYSQDDSNQPQHF,TGTGCCAGCAGTTACTCCCAGGATGATAGCAATCAGCCCCAGCATTTT
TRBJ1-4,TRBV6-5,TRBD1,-,CASRRQGSNEKLFF,TGTGCCAGCAGACGACAGGGATCTAATGAAAAACTGTTTTTT
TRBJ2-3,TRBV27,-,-,CASSLRLGGRTDTQYF,TGTGCCAGCAGTCTTCGACTAGGGGGTAGGACAGATACGCAGTATTTT
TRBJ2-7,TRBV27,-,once,CASSPRNRVSEQYF,TGTGCCAGCAGTCCCCGCAACAGGGTTTCCGAGCAGTACTTC
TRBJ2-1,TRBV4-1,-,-,CASSQAGTRYNEQFF,TGCGCCAGCAGCCAGGCCGGGACTCGCTACAATGAGCAGTTCTTC
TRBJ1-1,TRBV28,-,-,CASIEWNTEAFF,TGTGCCAGCATCGAGTGGAACACTGAAGCTTTCTTT
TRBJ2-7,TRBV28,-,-,CASRKDSIPPYEQYF,TGTGCCAGCAGAAAAGACAGTATACCACCCTACGAGCAGTACTTC
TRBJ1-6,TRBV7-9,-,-,CASSSGESNSPLHF,TGTGCCAGCAGCTCAGGGGAGTCAAATTCACCCCTCCACTTT
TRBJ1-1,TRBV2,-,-,CASSEWGPRAFF,TGTGCCAGCAGTGAATGGGGACCCCGAGCTTTCTTT
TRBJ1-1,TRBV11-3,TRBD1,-,CASSVGQGATEAFF,TGTGCCAGCAGCGTAGGACAGGGGGCCACTGAAGCTTTCTTT
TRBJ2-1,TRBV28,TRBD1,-,CASAGDSSYNEQFF,TGTGCCAGCGCCGGGGACAGCTCCTACAATGAGCAGTTCTTC
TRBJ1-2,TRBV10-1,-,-,CARRAGSYGYTF,TGCGCCAGGAGGGCCGGCAGCTATGGCTACACCTTC
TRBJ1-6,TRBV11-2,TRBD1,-,CASSSATGAPYNSPLHF,TGTGCCAGCAGCTCCGCCACAGGGGCGCCCTATAATTCACCCCTCCACTTT
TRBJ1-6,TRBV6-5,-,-,CASSHEGRSLHF,TGTGCCAGCAGCCACGAAGGCCGGTCCCTCCACTTT
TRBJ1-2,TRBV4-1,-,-,CASTAGDGGYTF,TGCGCCAGCACGGCCGGGGATGGAGGCTACACCTTC
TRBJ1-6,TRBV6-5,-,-,CASSYVKNSPLHF,TGTGCCAGCAGTTATGTCAAGAATTCACCCCTCCACTTT
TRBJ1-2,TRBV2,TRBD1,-,CARTGQNYGYTF,TGTGCCAGAACGGGACAGAACTATGGCTACACCTTC
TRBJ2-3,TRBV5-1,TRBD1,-,CASRGTGALTDTQYF,TGCGCCAGCAGGGGGACAGGGGCCCTTACAGATACGCAGTATTTT
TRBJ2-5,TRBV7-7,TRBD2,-,CASSLGSAGGSTQYF,TGTGCCAGCAGCTTAGGTTCCGCGGGAGGCTCGACCCAGTACTTC
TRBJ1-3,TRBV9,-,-,CASSPQEGSGNTIYF,TGTGCCAGCAGCCCTCAGGAGGGCTCTGGAAACACCATATATTTT
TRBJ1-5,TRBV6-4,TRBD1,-,CASSDTGGNQPQHF,TGTGCCAGCAGTGACACAGGGGGCAATCAGCCCCAGCATTTT